The clone carrying this TCR beta chain was observed a few times. Antigen: not known. The V gene end was trimmed by 5 bases and the J gene end by 5 bases; junction bases not matched to a gene: 12. This CDR3 has 16 amino acids. Germline V CDR1 and CDR2: SNHLY, FYNNEI. TCRdb passed the 5' RACE reads through MiXCR, listing each CDR3 protein once. Found here are more than 350,000 distinct CDR3 sequences, 11% of them singletons; the top ten hold less than 20%. The sample originates from a study of T cells after yellow fever vaccination. In the study overall: Fractions with few cells were prepared using SMART-Seq v4 Ultra Low Input. Study results and caveats: Overall, a small share of clonotypes was seen in both CD4 and CD8 compartments.

The source was PBMCs, collected on the day of the first yellow fever vaccination. The rearrangement links TRBV2 to TRBJ2-3; 8 bases line up with TRBD2. The receptor was derived from a man aged 18-30 years who received the YFV17D yellow fever vaccine. In DNA, the CDR3 is TGTGCCAGCAGTTCCCCCCGGGGGGGAGCAAAAGATACGCAGTATTTT. Residues: CASSSPRGGAKDTQYF.